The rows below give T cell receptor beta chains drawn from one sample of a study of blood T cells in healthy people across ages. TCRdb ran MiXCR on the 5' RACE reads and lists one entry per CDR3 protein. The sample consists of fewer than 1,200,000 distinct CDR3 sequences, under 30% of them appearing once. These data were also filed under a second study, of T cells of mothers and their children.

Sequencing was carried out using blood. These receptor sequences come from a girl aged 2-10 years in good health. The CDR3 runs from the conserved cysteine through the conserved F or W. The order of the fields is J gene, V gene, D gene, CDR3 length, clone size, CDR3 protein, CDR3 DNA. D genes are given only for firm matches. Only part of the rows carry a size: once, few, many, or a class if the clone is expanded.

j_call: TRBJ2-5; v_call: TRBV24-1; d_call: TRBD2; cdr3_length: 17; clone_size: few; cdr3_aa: CATDGTSGSTGTGTQYF; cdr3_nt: TGTGCCACAGACGGGACTAGCGGGAGCACGGGGACCGGGACCCAGTACTTC
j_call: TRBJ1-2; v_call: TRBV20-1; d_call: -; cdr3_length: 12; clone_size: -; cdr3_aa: CSASPKYRGYTF; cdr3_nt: TGCAGTGCTAGCCCAAAGTATCGAGGCTACACCTTC
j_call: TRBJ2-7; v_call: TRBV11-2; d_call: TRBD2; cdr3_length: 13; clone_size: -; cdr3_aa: CASSSNPGREENF; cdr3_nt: TGTGCCAGCAGCTCAAATCCGGGGAGGGAGGAGAACTTC
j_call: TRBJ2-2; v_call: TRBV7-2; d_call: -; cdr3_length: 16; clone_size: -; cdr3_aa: CASSLQNDPRTGELFF; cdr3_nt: TGTGCCAGCAGCTTACAAAACGATCCAAGAACCGGGGAGCTGTTTTTT
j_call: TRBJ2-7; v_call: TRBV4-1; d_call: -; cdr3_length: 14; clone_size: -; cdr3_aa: CASSPTSPAYEQYF; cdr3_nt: TGCGCCAGCAGCCCTACTTCTCCCGCCTACGAGCAGTACTTC
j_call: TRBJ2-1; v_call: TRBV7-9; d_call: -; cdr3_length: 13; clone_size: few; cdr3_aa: CASISREMNEQFF; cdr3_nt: TGTGCCAGCATCTCCCGGGAGATGAATGAGCAGTTCTTC
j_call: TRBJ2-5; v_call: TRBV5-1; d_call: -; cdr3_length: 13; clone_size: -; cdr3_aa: CASSLGGLETRYF; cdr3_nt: TGCGCCAGCAGCTTGGGGGGCTTGGAGACCCGGTACTTC
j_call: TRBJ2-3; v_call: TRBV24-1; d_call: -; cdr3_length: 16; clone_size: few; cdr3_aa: CAASSRQGGGTDTQYF; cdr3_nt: TGTGCCGCCTCCTCTCGACAGGGAGGAGGCACAGATACGCAGTATTTT
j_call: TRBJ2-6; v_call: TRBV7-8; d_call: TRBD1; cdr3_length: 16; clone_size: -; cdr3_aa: CASSRVTGAGANVLTF; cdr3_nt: TGTGCCAGCAGCCGGGTCACAGGGGCTGGGGCCAACGTCCTGACTTTC
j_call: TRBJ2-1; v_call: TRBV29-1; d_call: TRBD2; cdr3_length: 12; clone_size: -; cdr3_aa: CSVAAGGGEQFF; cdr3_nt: TGCAGCGTTGCAGCGGGAGGGGGGGAGCAGTTCTTC
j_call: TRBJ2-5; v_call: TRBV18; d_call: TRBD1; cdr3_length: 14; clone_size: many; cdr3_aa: CASSPTGTGETQYF; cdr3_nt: TGTGCCAGCTCACCAACCGGGACAGGAGAGACCCAGTACTTC
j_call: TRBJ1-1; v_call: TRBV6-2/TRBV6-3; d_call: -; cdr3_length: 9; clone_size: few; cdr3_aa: CAVGPRAFF; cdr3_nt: TGTGCCGTGGGGCCTCGAGCTTTCTTT
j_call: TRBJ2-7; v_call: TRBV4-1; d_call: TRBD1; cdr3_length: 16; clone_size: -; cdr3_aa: CASSRVRDRGSYEQYF; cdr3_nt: TGCGCCAGCAGCCGAGTCCGGGACAGGGGATCCTACGAGCAGTACTTC
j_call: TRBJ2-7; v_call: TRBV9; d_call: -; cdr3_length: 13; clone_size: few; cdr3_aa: CASSVGNSYEQYF; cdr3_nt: TGTGCCAGCAGCGTTGGAAATTCCTACGAGCAGTACTTC
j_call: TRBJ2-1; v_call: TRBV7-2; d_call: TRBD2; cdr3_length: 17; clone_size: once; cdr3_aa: CASSLQAGGPPFNEQFF; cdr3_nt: TGTGCCAGCAGCTTACAAGCGGGAGGGCCGCCCTTCAATGAGCAGTTCTTC
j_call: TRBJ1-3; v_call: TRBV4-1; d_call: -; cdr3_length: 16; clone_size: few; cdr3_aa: CASSQVGESSGNTIYF; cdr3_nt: TGCGCCAGCAGCCAAGTTGGGGAGAGCTCTGGAAACACCATATATTTT
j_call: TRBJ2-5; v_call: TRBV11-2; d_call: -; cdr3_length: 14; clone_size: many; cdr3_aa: CASSPGQYQETQYF; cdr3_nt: TGTGCCAGCAGTCCCGGCCAGTACCAAGAGACCCAGTACTTC
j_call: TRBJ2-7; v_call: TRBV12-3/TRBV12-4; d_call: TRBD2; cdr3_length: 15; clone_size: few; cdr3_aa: CASSARGLPPDEQYF; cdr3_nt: TGTGCCAGCAGTGCTCGGGGACTACCTCCGGACGAGCAGTACTTC
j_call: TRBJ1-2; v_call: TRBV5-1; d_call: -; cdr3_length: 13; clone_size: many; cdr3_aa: CASSLEQNYGYTF; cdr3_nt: TGCGCCAGCAGCTTGGAACAGAACTATGGCTACACCTTC
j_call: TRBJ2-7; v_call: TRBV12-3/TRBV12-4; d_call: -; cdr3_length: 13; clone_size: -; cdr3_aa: CASSPQGGDEQYF; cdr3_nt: TGTGCCAGCAGTCCCCAGGGGGGGGACGAGCAGTACTTC
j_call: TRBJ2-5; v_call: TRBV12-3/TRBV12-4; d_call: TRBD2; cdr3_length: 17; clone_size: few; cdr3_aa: CASSPPPSGGWQETQYF; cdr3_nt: TGTGCCAGCAGTCCTCCTCCTAGCGGAGGCTGGCAAGAGACCCAGTACTTC
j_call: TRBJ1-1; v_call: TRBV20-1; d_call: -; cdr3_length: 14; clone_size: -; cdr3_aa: CSARGETGDTEAFF; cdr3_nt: TGCAGTGCTAGAGGCGAGACGGGCGACACTGAAGCTTTCTTT
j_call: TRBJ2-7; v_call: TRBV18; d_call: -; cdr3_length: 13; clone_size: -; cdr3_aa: CASSPSVTDEQYF; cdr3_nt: TGTGCCAGCTCACCCTCGGTGACAGACGAGCAGTACTTC
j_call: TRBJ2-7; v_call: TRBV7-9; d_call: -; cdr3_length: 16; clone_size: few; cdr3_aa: CASSPRSGISSYEQYF; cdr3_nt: TGTGCCAGCAGCCCCCGAAGCGGTATAAGCTCCTACGAGCAGTACTTC
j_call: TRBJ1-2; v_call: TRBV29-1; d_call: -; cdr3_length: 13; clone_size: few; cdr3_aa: CSVATETNYGYTF; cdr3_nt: TGCAGCGTTGCCACCGAAACTAACTATGGCTACACCTTC
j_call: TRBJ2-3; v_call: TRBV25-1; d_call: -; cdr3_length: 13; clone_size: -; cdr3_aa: CASRGGVTDTQYF; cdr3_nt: TGTGCCAGCAGGGGGGGAGTCACAGATACGCAGTATTTT
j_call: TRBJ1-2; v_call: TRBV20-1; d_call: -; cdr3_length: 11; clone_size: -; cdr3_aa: CSALGYYGYTF; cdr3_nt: TGCAGTGCATTAGGTTACTATGGCTACACCTTC
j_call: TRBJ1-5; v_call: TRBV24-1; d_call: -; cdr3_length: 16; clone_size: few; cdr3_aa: CATRVRRLDTNQPQHF; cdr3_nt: TGTGCCACCAGAGTGAGGCGGCTGGATACCAATCAGCCCCAGCATTTT
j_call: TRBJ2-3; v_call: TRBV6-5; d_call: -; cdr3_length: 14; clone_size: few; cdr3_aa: CASSYSASTDTQYF; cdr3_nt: TGTGCCAGCAGTTACTCGGCCAGCACAGATACGCAGTATTTT
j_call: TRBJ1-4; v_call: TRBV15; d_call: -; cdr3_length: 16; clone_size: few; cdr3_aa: CATSSGGYSAGKKLFF; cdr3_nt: TGTGCCACCAGCAGTGGGGGATATTCGGCAGGAAAAAAACTGTTTTTT
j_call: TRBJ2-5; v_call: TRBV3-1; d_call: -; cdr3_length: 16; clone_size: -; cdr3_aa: CASSLPLQGGRETQYF; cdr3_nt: TGTGCCAGCAGTCTACCTTTGCAGGGGGGAAGAGAGACCCAGTACTTC
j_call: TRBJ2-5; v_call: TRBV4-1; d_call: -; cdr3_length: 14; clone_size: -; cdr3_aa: CASSQGALTETQYF; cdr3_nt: TGCGCCAGCAGCCAAGGAGCACTTACAGAGACCCAGTACTTC
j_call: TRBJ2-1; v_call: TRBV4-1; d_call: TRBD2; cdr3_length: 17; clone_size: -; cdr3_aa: CASSQDPSGRNTNEQFF; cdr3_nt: TGCGCCAGCAGCCAAGATCCGAGCGGGAGAAATACCAATGAGCAGTTCTTC
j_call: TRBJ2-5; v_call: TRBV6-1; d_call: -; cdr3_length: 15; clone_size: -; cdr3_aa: CASSVGSIVGETQYF; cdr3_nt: TGTGCCAGCAGTGTTGGTAGTATAGTCGGCGAGACCCAGTACTTC
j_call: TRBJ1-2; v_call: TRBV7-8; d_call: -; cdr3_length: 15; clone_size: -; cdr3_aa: CASSLFGGANYGYTF; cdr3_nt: TGTGCCAGCAGCTTGTTTGGGGGAGCTAACTATGGCTACACCTTC
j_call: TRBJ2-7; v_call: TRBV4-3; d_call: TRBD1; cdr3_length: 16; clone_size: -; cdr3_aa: CASSQETGSSLIEQYF; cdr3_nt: TGCGCCAGCAGCCAAGAGACAGGGAGTTCACTGATCGAGCAGTACTTC
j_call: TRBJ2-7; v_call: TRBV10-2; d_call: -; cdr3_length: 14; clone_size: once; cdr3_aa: CASSQSRTSYEQYF; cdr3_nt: TGCGCCAGCAGCCAGAGCCGGACTTCCTACGAGCAGTACTTC
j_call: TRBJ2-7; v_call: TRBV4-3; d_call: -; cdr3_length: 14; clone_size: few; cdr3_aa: CASSQHRSNYEQYF; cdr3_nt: TGCGCCAGCAGCCAACATAGGTCTAACTACGAGCAGTACTTC
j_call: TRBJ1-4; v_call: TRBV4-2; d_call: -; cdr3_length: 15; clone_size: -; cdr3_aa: CASSQLGIGIEKLFF; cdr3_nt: TGTGCCAGCAGTCAATTGGGTATCGGGATTGAAAAACTGTTTTTT
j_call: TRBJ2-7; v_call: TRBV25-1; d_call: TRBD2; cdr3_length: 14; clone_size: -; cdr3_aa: CASSWEGGSYEQYF; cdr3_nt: TGTGCCAGCAGTTGGGAGGGAGGCTCCTACGAGCAGTACTTC
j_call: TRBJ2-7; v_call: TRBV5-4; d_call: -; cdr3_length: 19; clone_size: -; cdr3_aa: CASSTPYSLYGAISQEQYF; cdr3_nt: TGTGCCAGCAGCACACCGTACAGCCTCTACGGGGCCATCAGCCAGGAGCAGTACTTC
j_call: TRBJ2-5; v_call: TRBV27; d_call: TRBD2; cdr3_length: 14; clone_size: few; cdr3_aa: CASSSFAGGREQYF; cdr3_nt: TGTGCCAGCAGTTCCTTTGCGGGGGGGCGAGAGCAGTACTTC
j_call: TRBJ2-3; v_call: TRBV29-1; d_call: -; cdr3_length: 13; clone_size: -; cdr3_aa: CSVDSTGSGTQYF; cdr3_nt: TGCAGCGTTGATTCTACAGGGTCTGGTACGCAGTATTTT
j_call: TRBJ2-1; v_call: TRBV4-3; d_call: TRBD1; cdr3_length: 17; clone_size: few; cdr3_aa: CASSQVQGQSSYNEQFF; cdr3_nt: TGCGCCAGCAGCCAGGTACAGGGGCAGAGCTCCTACAATGAGCAGTTCTTC
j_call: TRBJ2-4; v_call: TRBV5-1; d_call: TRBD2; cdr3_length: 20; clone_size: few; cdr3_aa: CASSPFGSGRARLRKNIQYF; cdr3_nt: TGCGCCAGCAGCCCTTTTGGGAGCGGGAGGGCCCGTTTGAGGAAAAACATTCAGTACTTC
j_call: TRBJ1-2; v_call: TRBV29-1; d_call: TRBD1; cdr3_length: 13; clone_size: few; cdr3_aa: CSVEDGTGRGLTF; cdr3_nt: TGCAGCGTTGAAGACGGGACAGGAAGGGGGCTCACCTTC
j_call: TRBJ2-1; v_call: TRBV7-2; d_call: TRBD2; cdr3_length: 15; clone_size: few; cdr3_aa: CASSRRPAGDNEQFF; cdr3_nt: TGTGCCAGCAGCCGGCGGCCAGCGGGGGACAATGAGCAGTTCTTC
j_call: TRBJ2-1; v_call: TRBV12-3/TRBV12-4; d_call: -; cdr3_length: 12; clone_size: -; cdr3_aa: CASSLMVNEQFF; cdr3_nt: TGTGCCAGCAGTTTAATGGTCAATGAGCAGTTCTTC
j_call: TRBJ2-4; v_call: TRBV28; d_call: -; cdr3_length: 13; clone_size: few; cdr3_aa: CASSRPSLNSQYF; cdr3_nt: TGTGCCAGCAGTCGGCCGAGCTTGAATTCTCAGTACTTC
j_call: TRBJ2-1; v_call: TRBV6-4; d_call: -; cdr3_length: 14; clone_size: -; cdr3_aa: CASSEGRGSDEQFF; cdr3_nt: TGTGCCAGCAGTGAAGGGAGGGGGTCCGATGAGCAGTTCTTC
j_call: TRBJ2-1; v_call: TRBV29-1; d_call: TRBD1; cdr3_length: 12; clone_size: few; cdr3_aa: CSAGQVKGEQFF; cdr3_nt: TGCAGCGCTGGACAGGTGAAGGGTGAGCAGTTCTTC
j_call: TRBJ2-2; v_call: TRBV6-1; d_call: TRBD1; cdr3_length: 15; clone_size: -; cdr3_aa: CAIVTGGDGAGELFF; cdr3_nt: TGTGCCATCGTGACAGGGGGCGATGGGGCCGGGGAGCTGTTTTTT
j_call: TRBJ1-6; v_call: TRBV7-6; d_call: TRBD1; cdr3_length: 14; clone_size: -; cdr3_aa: CASSSGTGNPALHF; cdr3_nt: TGTGCCAGCAGCTCAGGGACAGGGAACCCAGCCCTCCACTTT
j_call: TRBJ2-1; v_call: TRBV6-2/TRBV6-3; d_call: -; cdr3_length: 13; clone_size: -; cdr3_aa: CASRPTSGVEQFF; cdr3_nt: TGTGCCAGCAGGCCTACCTCAGGGGTTGAGCAGTTCTTC
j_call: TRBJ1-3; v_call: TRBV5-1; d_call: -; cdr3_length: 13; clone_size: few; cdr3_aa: CASSLAEVKTIYF; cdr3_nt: TGCGCCAGCAGCTTGGCCGAGGTTAAGACCATATATTTT
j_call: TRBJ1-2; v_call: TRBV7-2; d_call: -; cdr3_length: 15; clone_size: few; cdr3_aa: CASSLRDPRLYGYTF; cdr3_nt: TGTGCCAGCAGCCTACGGGACCCGAGGCTCTATGGCTACACCTTC
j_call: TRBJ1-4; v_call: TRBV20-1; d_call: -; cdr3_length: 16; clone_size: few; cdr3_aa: CSAIDYRAKQREKLFF; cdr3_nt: TGCAGTGCTATTGACTACCGGGCGAAACAGCGGGAAAAACTGTTTTTT
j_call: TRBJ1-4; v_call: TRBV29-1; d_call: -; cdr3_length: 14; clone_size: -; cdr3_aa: CSVIGATTNEKLFF; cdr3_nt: TGCAGCGTCATCGGGGCTACAACTAATGAAAAACTGTTTTTT
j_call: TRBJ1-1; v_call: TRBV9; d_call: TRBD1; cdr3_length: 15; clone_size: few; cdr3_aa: CASSSSRGLNTEAFF; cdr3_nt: TGTGCCAGCAGCTCTAGCAGGGGGCTGAACACTGAAGCTTTCTTT
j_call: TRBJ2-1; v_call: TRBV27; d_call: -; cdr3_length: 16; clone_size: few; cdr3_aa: CASSIYDGDSYNEQFF; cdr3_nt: TGTGCCAGCAGTATATATGATGGGGACTCCTACAATGAGCAGTTCTTC